Described below is a single TCR beta chain sequence and its context. Its antigen is currently unknown. The germline V gene has CDR1 SGHTA and CDR2 FQGNSA. V was shortened by 1 base and J by 4 bases, with 5 bases between the two germline ends. The CDR3 is 13 residues long. The sample belongs to a study of Ad26.COV2.S vaccination and SARS-CoV-2 variants. Method: immunoSEQ multiplex PCR; TCRdb's copy keeps in-frame clones and lacks some. Of over 400,000 clones in the sample, 80% to 95% are singletons; the top ten hold less than 2%. General study results and limits: Among vaccine recipients, spike-specific TCR breadth exceeded that of placebo recipients.

Noted treatment: over 15 received Ad26.COV2.S at low or high dose, single or two shots; about 5 received placebo; per-sample allocation not given. Sampling took place 63 days after the first vaccine or placebo injection. Donation came from an adult in Boston who was aged 18-55 years. Material: peripheral blood, obtained in a trial of Ad26.COV2.S vaccine versus placebo. The TCR originated in a person between 18 and 65 years old who received the Ad26.COV2.S COVID-19 vaccine or a placebo. The V and J genes are TRBV7-2 and TRBJ2-1, with no clear D. Here the CDR3 reads CASSLDIYNEQFF. The CDR3 region has the DNA TGTGCCAGCAGCTTAGACATATACAATGAGCAGTTCTTC.